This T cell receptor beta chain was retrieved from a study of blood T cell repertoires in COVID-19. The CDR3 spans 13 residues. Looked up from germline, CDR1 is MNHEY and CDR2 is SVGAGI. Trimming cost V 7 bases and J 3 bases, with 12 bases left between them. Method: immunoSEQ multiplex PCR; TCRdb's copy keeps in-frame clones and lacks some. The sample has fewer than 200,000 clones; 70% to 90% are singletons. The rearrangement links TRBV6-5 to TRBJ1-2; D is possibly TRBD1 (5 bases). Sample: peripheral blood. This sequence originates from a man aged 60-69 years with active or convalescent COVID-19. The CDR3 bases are TGTGCCAGCACTCTCGACAGTTACTATGGCTACACCTTC. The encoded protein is CASTLDSYYGYTF.